Listed here is a single TCR beta chain. Its specificity is not known. The data were taken from a study of Tregs in tolerant kidney transplant recipients. Study-level results: In tolerant patients, donor-specific Tregs outgrew total Tregs, suggesting antigen-driven expansion. Findings come from small patient numbers and require larger validation. This study did not directly address biological reproducibility.

The protocol was immunoSEQ multiplex PCR, while the TCRdb copy is restricted to in-frame clones and leaves out a portion. The profile shows 75,000 to 100,000 clones, 93% of them singletons. Recipients received nonmyeloablative bone marrow transplants from related graft donors, with transient mixed chimerism. Unstimulated regulatory T cells (CD4+CD25+CD127-), CD4+CD25- non-regulatory cells, CD4 and CD8 cells were FACS-sorted from thawed PBMCs. Germline V gives CDR1 SGHNT, CDR2 YYREEE (reference sequence). V shed 1 base and J shed 3 bases, with 10 bases lying between them. The CDR3 has 14 amino acids. This sample comprised CD4+ T cells from blood (PBMCs), obtained 12 months after the transplant. The origin of this receptor is a human patient who received a combined kidney and bone marrow transplant. Part of the T cell pool may stem from the graft donor. This rearrangement joins TRBV5-4 to TRBJ1-1; D perhaps matches TRBD1 (6 bases). The CDR3 sequence is CASSLLGGDTEAFF. The CDR3 DNA reads TGTGCCAGCAGCTTGTTAGGGGGAGACACTGAAGCTTTCTTT.